What follows are 11 T cell receptor beta chains derived from one specimen sequenced in a study of blood T cell repertoires in COVID-19. Sequenced by immunoSEQ multiplex PCR; TCRdb stores in-frame clones only, minus some. The sample contains 110,000 to 150,000 clones, under 90% of which appear only once. The sample was peripheral blood. Every receptor here comes from a human donor in a cohort sampled during active COVID-19.

This sequence joins TRBV4-3 and TRBJ2-3; TRBD2 is a possible D gene (6 bases). The CDR3 spans 16 residues. V shed 3 bases and J shed 8 bases, with 21 bases lying between them. Germline V CDR1 and CDR2: LGHNA, YSLEER. The CDR3 DNA reads TGCGCCAGCAGCCAGACCACCGGGAGCTTCTTGGGTACGCAGTATTTT. This gives the protein CASSQTTGSFLGTQYF.

The gene calls are TRBV7-9 and TRBJ1-2, with D maybe TRBD1 (6 bases). Germline V gives CDR1 SEHNR, CDR2 FQNEAQ (reference sequence). The CDR3 is 13 residues long. V lost 5 bases, J lost 2 bases, and 9 bases lay in between. The CDR3 loop is CASSVGTNYGYTF. Here the CDR3 DNA reads TGTGCCAGCAGCGTCGGGACAAACTATGGCTACACCTTC.

V and J are TRBV5-5 and TRBJ1-2; D is ambiguous. Germline V gene sequence: CDR1 SGHKS, CDR2 YYEKEE (reference sequence). Trimming shortened V by 1 base and J by 4 bases, and 14 bases separated the two germline ends. The CDR3 contains 15 residues. CDR3 coding DNA: TGTGCCAGCAGCTTGACGGGGAATTCGGCCTATGGCTACACCTTC. Amino acids: CASSLTGNSAYGYTF.

Here the CDR3 reads CASSYSGTGVRAMHGYTF. The CDR3 DNA follows: TGTGCCAGCAGCTATTCCGGGACAGGGGTTCGCGCGATGCATGGCTACACCTTC. The chain is built from TRBV5-6 and TRBJ1-2, with 10 bases aligning to TRBD1. V lost 3 bases and J lost 6; bases outside the gene matches: 17. The germline V gene has CDR1 SGHDT and CDR2 YYEEEE. The length of the CDR3 is 18 residues.

This clone was seen at least ten times. The chain combines TRBV12-5 with TRBJ2-2; 8 bases align to TRBD2. The ends lost 7 bases at V and 5 bases at J; junction bases unmatched: 6. Germline V gene data show CDR1 as LGHNT and CDR2 as FRNRAP. CDR3 size: 14 residues. As DNA, the CDR3 is TGTGCTAGTGCCCGACGGGAGGGTACCGGGGAGCTGTTTTTT. Translation: CASARREGTGELFF. Full variable domain (remainder filled in from reference TRBV12-5 and TRBJ2-2): DARVTQTPRHKVTEMGQEVTMRCQPILGHNTVFWYRQTMMQGLELLAYFRNRAPLDDSGMPKDRFSAEMPDATLATLKIQPSEPRDSAVYFCASARREGTGELFFGEGSRLTVL.

The chain joins TRBV11-2 to TRBJ2-7; 9 bases map to TRBD1. Germline V CDR1 and CDR2: SGHAT, FQNNGV. Germline trimming cut 3 bases from V and 3 bases from J; bases unmatched to any gene: 3. This CDR3 comprises 14 residues. This CDR3 reads CASSLGQGFYEQYF. CDR3 nucleotides: TGTGCCAGCAGCTTGGGACAGGGATTCTACGAGCAGTACTTC.

V usage is TRBV4-1 and J usage is TRBJ1-1; 9 nucleotides agree with TRBD1. Trimming took 3 bases from V and 4 from J; bases not matched to a gene: 3. The CDR3 spans 14 residues. Germline values: CDR1 MGHRA, CDR2 YSYEKL. The CDR3 reads CASSQGQGRTEAFF. The DNA of the CDR3 is TGCGCCAGCAGCCAGGGACAGGGACGCACTGAAGCTTTCTTT.

The V gene is TRBV29-1, the J gene TRBJ2-5; D is unclear. V was cut by 3 bases and J by 3 bases, with 11 bases left in between. The CDR3 is 13 amino acids. CDR1 SQVTM and CDR2 ANQGSEA come from the germline V gene. The DNA for the CDR3 is TGCAGCGTTGAGAGGCTTCTCGAAGAGACCCAGTACTTC. Its translation: CSVERLLEETQYF.

The CDR3 region is CAIRAAGASYEQYF. CDR3 bases: TGTGCCATCAGGGCGGCGGGGGCATCCTACGAGCAGTACTTC. This chain joins TRBV10-3 and TRBJ2-7, with D maybe TRBD2 (7 bases). Deletions cut 6 bases from V and 1 base from J, with 13 bases between. There are 14 residues in the CDR3. Germline lookup yields CDR1 ENHRY and CDR2 SYGVKD.

V usage is TRBV28 and J usage is TRBJ1-6, with a weak D call TRBD1 (5 bases). The V gene's germline CDR1 is MDHEN and CDR2 SYDVKM. This CDR3 is 15 amino acids long. The germline V and J ends were trimmed by 5 bases and 3 bases, with 11 bases remaining between them. The CDR3 sequence is CASSPTDSYNSPLHF. As DNA, the CDR3 is TGTGCCAGCAGTCCGACAGATAGCTATAATTCACCCCTCCACTTT.

J is TRBJ2-7 and V is TRBV6-1; TRBD1 is a possible D gene (5 bases). Germline CDR1 MNHNS, CDR2 SASEGT. V gave up 3 bases and J gave up 4 bases, with 10 bases separating them. The CDR3 covers 13 residues. The CDR3 nucleotides read TGTGCCAGCAGTGAGATAAGGGGTTACGAGCAGTACGTC. This gives the protein CASSEIRGYEQYV.